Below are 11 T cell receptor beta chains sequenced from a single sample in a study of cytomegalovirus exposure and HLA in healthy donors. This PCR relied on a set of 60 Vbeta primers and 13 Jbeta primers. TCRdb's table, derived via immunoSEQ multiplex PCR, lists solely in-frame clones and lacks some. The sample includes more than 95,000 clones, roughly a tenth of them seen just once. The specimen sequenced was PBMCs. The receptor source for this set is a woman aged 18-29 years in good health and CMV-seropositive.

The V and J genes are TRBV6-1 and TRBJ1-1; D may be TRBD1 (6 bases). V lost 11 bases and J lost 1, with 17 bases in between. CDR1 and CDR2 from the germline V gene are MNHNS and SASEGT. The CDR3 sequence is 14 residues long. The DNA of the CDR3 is TGTGCCGGACAACCCCTGGGGGCGAACACTGAAGCTTTCTTT. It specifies CAGQPLGANTEAFF.

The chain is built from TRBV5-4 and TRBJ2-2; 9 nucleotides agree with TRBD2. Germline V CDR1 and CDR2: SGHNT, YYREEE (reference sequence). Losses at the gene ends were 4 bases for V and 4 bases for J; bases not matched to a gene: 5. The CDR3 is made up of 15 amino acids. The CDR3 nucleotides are TGTGCCAGCAGCATAGCGGGAGTAGTCACCGGGGAGCTGTTTTTT. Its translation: CASSIAGVVTGELFF.

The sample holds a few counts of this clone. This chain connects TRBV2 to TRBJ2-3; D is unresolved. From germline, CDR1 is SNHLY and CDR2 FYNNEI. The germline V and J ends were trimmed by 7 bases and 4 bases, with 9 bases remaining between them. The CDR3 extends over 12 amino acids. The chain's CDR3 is CASIAISDTQYF. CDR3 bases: TGTGCCAGCATCGCGATCTCAGATACGCAGTATTTT. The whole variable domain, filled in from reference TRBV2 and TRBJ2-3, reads EPEVTQTPSHQVTQMGQEVILRCVPISNHLYFYWYRQILGQKVEFLVSFYNNEISEKSEIFDDQFSVERPDGSNFTLKIRSTKLEDSAMYFCASIAISDTQYFGPGTRLTVL.

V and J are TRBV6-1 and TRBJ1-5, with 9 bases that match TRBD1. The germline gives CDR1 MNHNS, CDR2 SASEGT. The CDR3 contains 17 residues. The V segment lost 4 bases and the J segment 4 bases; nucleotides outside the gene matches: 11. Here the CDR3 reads CASSGIYRGQGNQPQHF. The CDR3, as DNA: TGTGCCAGCAGTGGTATTTACAGGGGGCAGGGAAATCAGCCCCAGCATTTT.

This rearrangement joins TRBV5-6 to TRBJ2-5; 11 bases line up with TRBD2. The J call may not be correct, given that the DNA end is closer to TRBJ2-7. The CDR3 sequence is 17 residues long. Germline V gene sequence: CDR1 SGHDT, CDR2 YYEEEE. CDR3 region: CASSLAVTSGAPYEQYF. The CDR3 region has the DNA TGTGCCAGCAGCTTGGCCGTGACTAGCGGGGCCCCCTACGAGCAGTACTTC.

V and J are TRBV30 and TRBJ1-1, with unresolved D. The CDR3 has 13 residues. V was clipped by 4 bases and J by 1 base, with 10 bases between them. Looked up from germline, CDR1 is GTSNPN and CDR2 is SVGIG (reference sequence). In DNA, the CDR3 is TGTGCCTGGAAGAACAGCCAGAACACTGAAGCTTTCTTT. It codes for CAWKNSQNTEAFF. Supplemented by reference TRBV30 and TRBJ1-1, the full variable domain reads SQTIHQWPATLVQPVGSPLSLECTVEGTSNPNLYWYRQAAGRGLQLLFYSVGIGQISSEVPQNLSASRPQDRQFILSSKKLLLSDSGFYLCAWKNSQNTEAFFGQGTRLTVV.

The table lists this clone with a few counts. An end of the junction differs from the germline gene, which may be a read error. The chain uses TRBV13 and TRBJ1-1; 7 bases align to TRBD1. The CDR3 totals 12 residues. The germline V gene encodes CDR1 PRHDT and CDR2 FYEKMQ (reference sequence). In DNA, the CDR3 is TGTGCCAGCAGCTTGGGGTCCAAGGGGGCAAACTTT. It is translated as CASSLGSKGANF.

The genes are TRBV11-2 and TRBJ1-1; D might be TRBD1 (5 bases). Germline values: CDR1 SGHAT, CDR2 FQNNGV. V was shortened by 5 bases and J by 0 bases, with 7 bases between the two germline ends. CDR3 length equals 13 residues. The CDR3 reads CASSRTLNTEAFF. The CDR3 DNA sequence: TGTGCCAGCAGCCGGACATTGAACACTGAAGCTTTCTTT.

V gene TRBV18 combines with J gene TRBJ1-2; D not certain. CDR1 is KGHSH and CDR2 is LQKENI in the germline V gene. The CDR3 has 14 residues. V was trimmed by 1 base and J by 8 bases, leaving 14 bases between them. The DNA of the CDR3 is TGTGCCAGCTCACCACTAGCAGAACTCAAGGGCTACACCTTC. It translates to CASSPLAELKGYTF. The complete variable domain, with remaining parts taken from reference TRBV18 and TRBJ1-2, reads NAGVMQNPRHLVRRRGQEARLRCSPMKGHSHVYWYRQLPEEGLKFMVYLQKENIIDESGMPKERFSAEFPKEGPSILRIQQVVRGDSAAYFCASSPLAELKGYTFGSGTRLTVV.

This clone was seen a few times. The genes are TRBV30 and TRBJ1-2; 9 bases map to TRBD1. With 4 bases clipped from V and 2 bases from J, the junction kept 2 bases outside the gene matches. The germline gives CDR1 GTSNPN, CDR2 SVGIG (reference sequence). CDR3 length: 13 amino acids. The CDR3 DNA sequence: TGTGCCTGGACTGGGACAGGGAACTATGGCTACACCTTC. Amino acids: CAWTGTGNYGYTF.

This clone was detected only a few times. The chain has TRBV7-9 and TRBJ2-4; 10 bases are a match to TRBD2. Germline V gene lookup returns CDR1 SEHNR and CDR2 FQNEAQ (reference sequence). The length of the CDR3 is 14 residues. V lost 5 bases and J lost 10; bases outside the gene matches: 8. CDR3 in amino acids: CASSRSGRPPIQYF. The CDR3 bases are TGTGCCAGCAGCCGTAGCGGGAGGCCTCCTATTCAGTACTTC.